These 8 T cell receptor beta chains originate from one sample sequenced in a study of T cells in women clearing cervical HPV infection. Assay: immunoSEQ multiplex PCR; the TCRdb copy retains only in-frame clones and omits some. Its clone listing holds some 25,000 clones. Material for sequencing was blood buffy coat. These receptors came from a woman between 18 and 75 years old with a cervical HPV16 infection that either progressed to CIN3+ or cleared (not recorded which).

To note about this clone: The CDR3 end falls 3 residues outside the read, so it is completed with the germline J gene. The chain employs TRBV5-1 and TRBJ2-7; 9 nucleotides agree with TRBD1. Germline V gene lookup returns CDR1 SGHRS and CDR2 YFSETQ. V was pared by 5 bases and J by 3 bases, with 9 bases of the junction left unmatched. The length of the CDR3 is 15 residues. CDR3 DNA (partial): TGCGCCAGCAGTAAGCTGGGGACAGGGTTCTACGAG. This sequence encodes CASSKLGTGFYE. The full-length CDR3 reads as CASSKLGTGFYEQYF.

With respect to this clone: The missing CDR3 end, 3 residues past where the read stops, is filled in from the germline J gene. The chain employs TRBV6-2 or TRBV6-3 and TRBJ2-7, with D unresolved. V lost 6 bases, J lost 2 bases, and 5 bases lay in between. There are 11 residues in the CDR3. Germline loops: CDR1 MNHEY, CDR2 SVGEGT. The DNA read from the CDR3 is TGTGCCAGCAGCCTCCCCTACGAG. This gives the protein CASSLPYE. The full-length CDR3 reads as CASSLPYEQYF.

Worth noting for this clone: Germline and junction disagree at one end, which may indicate a read error. The CDR3 end lies 3 residues beyond the end of the read and is filled in from the germline J gene. The rearrangement uses TRBV7-7 and TRBJ1-2; TRBD1 matches 10 bases. Germline loops: CDR1 SSHAT, CDR2 FNYEAQ (reference sequence). CDR3 length equals 15 residues. CDR3 bases read: TGTGCTAGCAGCTTCGCGACAGGGGGCTCCTACGAC. Translating it yields CASSFATGGSYD. In full, the CDR3 is CASSFATGGSYDYTF.

Turning to this clone: Read sequence stops 3 residues before the CDR3 end, and the germline J gene provides the missing end. The chain is built from TRBV30 and TRBJ1-4; weak D call: TRBD1 (5 bases). The V gene's germline CDR1 is GTSNPN and CDR2 SVGIG (reference sequence). This CDR3 is 13 amino acids long. V was trimmed by 0 bases and J by 8 bases, leaving 10 bases between them. The CDR3 here is CAWSVGGGEKLFF. The sequenced part of the CDR3 DNA is TGTGCCTGGAGTGTCGGGGGTGGAGAAAAA. The full variable domain, rest sourced from reference TRBV30 and TRBJ1-4, is SQTIHQWPATLVQPVGSPLSLECTVEGTSNPNLYWYRQAAGRGLQLLFYSVGIGQISSEVPQNLSASRPQDRQFILSSKKLLLSDSGFYLCAWSVGGGEKLFFGSGTQLSVL.

On this clone: The sequence runs out 3 residues before the end of the CDR3; the remainder is reconstructed from the germline J gene. This chain links TRBV6-2 or TRBV6-3 with TRBJ1-5; 8 nucleotides align to TRBD1. V lost 7 bases to trimming and J lost 5 bases; unmatched junction nucleotides: 4. The CDR3 is 13 amino acids. Germline V gene data show CDR1 as MNHEY and CDR2 as SVGEGT. This chain's CDR3 is CASTKGQDQPQHF. The sequenced CDR3 bases are TGTGCCAGCACCAAGGGACAGGATCAGCCC.

Concerning this clone itself: The read falls 3 residues short of the CDR3 end, and the missing part is taken from the germline J gene. This rearrangement joins TRBV10-3 to TRBJ2-2; TRBD1 aligns across 9 bases. Unmatched junction bases numbered 5, after V lost 7 bases and J lost 5 bases. The CDR3 extends over 14 amino acids. Germline values: CDR1 ENHRY, CDR2 SYGVKD. CDR3 DNA (partial): TGTGCCATCACCGAACAGGGGGCAACCGGGGAG. Translated: CAITEQGATGE. The full CDR3 protein reads CAITEQGATGELFF.

As for this clone: The CDR3 end lies 3 residues beyond the end of the read and is filled in from the germline J gene. This chain links TRBV7-9 with TRBJ2-1; D is undetermined. The V gene lost 5 bases and the J gene lost 2 bases, with 10 bases spanning the gap. This CDR3 is built from 14 residues. Germline V CDR1 and CDR2: SEHNR, FQNEAQ (reference sequence). The DNA read from the CDR3 is TGTGCCAGCAGCGGGCGAAACCCCTACAATGAG. As protein: CASSGRNPYNE. The whole CDR3 sequence reads CASSGRNPYNEQFF.

A remark on this clone: Read data end 3 residues before the CDR3 end; the end is taken from the germline J gene. The V gene is TRBV5-4, the J gene TRBJ1-4; 11 bases map to TRBD1. The germline gives CDR1 SGHNT, CDR2 YYREEE (reference sequence). This CDR3 contains 16 residues. V shed 0 bases, J shed 8 bases, and the junction held 6 bases outside the gene matches. The CDR3 loop reads CASSLDGQGAFEKLFF. Partial CDR3 DNA: TGTGCCAGCAGCTTGGATGGACAGGGGGCTTTCGAAAAA.